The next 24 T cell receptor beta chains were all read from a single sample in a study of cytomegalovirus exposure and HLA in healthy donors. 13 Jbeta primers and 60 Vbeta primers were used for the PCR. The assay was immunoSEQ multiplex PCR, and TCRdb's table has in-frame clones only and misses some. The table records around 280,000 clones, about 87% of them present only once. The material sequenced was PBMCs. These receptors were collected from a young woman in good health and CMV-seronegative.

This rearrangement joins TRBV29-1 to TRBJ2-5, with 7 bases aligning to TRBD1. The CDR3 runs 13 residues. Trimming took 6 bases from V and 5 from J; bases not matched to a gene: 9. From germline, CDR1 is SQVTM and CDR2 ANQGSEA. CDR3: CSVSGQIDETQYF. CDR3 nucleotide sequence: TGCAGCGTGTCGGGACAGATTGATGAGACCCAGTACTTC. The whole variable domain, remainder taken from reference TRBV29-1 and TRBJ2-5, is SAVISQKPSRDICQRGTSLTIQCQVDSQVTMMFWYRQQPGQSLTLIATANQGSEATYESGFVIDKFPISRPNLTFSTLTVSNMSPEDSSIYLCSVSGQIDETQYFGPGTRLLVL.

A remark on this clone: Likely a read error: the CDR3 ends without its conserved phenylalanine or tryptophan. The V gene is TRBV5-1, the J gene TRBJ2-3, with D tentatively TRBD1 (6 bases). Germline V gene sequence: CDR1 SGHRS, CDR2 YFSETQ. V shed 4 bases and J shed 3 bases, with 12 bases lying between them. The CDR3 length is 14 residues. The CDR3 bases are TGCGCCAGCAGCCAGGGACAAAAGACAGATACGCAGTATTCT. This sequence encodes CASSQGQKTDTQYS.

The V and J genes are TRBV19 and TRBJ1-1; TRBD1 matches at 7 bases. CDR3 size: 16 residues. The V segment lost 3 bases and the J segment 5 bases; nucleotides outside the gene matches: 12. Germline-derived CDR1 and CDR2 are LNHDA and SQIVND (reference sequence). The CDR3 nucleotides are TGTGCCAGTAGTATCAGCTCCAGGGGGTTGGATACTGAAGCTTTCTTT. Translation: CASSISSRGLDTEAFF.

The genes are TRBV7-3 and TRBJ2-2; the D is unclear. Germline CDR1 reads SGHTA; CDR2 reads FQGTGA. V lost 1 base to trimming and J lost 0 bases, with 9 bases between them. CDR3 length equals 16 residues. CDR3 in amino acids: CASSLKTSPNTGELFF. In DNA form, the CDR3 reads TGTGCCAGCAGCTTAAAAACTTCCCCGAACACCGGGGAGCTGTTTTTT.

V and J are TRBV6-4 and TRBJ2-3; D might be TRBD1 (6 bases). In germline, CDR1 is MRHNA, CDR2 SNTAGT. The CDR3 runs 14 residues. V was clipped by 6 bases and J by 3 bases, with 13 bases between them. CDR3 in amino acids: CASSAGQGTDTQYF. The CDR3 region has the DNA TGTGCCAGCAGCGCAGGGCAGGGGACAGATACGCAGTATTTT.

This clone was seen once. The CDR3 here is CASSAGTSGGRETQYF. The DNA of the CDR3 is TGTGCCAGCAGTGCCGGGACTAGCGGGGGAAGGGAGACCCAGTACTTC. The gene calls are TRBV6-1 and TRBJ2-5; 14 bases align to TRBD2. J was trimmed by 5 bases and V by 4 bases; bases with no gene match: 6. There are 16 residues in the CDR3. Germline CDR1 MNHNS, CDR2 SASEGT.

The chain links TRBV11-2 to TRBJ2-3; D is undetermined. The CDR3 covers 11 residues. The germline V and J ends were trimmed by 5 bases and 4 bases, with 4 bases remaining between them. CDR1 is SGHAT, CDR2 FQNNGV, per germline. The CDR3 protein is CASSLSDTQYF. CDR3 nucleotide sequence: TGTGCCAGCAGCCTCTCAGATACGCAGTATTTT.

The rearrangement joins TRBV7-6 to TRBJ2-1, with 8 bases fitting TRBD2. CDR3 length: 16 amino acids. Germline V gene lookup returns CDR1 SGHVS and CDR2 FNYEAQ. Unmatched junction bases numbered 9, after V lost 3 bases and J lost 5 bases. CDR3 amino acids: CASSFRGTGGNNEQFF. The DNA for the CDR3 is TGTGCCAGCAGCTTTAGGGGCACGGGGGGGAACAATGAGCAGTTCTTC.

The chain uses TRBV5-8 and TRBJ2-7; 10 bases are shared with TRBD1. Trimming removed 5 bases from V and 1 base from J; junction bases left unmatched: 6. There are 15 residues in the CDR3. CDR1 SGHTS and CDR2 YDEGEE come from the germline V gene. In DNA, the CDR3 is TGTGCCAGCAGAGATCCGGGACAGGGGTCCTACGAGCAGTACTTC. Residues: CASRDPGQGSYEQYF.

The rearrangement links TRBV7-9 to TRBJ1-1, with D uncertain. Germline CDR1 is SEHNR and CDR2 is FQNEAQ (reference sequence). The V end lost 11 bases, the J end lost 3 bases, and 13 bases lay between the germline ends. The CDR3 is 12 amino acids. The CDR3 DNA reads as TGTGCCGCACAGACCGGGGACACTGAAGCTTTCTTT. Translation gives CAAQTGDTEAFF.

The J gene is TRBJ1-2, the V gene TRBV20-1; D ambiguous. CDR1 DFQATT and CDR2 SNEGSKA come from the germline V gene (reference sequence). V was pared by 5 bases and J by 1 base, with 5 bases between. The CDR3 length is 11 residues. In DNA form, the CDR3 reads TGCAGTGCTTTAAATAACTATGGCTACACCTTC. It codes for CSALNNYGYTF.

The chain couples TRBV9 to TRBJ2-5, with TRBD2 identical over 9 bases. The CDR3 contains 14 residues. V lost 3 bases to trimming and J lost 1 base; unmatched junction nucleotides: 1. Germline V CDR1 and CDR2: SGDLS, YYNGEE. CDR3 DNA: TGTGCCAGCAGCGGAGCGGGGGGCCAAGAGACCCAGTACTTC. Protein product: CASSGAGGQETQYF.

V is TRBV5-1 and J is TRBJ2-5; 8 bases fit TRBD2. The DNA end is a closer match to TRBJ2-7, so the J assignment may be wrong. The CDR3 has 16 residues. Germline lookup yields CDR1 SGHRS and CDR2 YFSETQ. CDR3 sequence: CASSLPGGALAHEQYF. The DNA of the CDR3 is TGCGCCAGCAGCCTCCCCGGGGGGGCGCTTGCCCACGAGCAGTACTTC.

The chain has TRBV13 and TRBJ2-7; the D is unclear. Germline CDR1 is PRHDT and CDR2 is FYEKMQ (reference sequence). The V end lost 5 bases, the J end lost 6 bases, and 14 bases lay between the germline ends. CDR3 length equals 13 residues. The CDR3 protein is CASSPSLFPEQYF. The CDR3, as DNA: TGTGCCAGCAGCCCATCCCTATTCCCCGAGCAGTACTTC.

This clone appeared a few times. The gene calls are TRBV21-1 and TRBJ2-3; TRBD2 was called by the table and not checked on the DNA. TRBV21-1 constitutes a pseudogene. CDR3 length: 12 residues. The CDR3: CASSFPTDTQYF. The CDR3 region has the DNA TGTGCCAGCAGCTTCCCGACAGATACGCAGTATTTT.

The CDR3 bases are TGTGCCAGCAGCGTTCGGGACAGAGAAAAACTGTTTTTT. Its translation is CASSVRDREKLFF. The chain has TRBV2 and TRBJ1-4; TRBD1 matches 7 bases. Germline V gene lookup returns CDR1 SNHLY and CDR2 FYNNEI. J was trimmed by 8 bases and V by 6 bases; bases with no gene match: 6. CDR3 length equals 13 residues.

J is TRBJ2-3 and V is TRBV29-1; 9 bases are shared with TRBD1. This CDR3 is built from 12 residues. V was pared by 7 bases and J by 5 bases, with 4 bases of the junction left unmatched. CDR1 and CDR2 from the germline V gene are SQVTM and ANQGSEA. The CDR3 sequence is CSARTGEDTQYF. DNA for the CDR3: TGCAGCGCAAGGACAGGGGAAGATACGCAGTATTTT.

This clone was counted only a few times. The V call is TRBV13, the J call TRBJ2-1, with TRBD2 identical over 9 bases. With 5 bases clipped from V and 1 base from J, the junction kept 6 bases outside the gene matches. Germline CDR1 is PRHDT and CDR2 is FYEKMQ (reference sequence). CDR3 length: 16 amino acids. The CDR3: CASSLMRGGSYNEQFF. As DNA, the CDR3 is TGTGCCAGCAGCCTAATGCGGGGGGGGTCCTACAATGAGCAGTTCTTC.

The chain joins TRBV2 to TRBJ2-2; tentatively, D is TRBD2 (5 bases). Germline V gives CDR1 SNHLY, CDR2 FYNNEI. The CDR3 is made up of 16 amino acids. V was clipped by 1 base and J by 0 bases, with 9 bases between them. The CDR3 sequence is CASSEDAGANTGELFF. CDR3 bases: TGTGCCAGCAGTGAAGACGCGGGCGCGAACACCGGGGAGCTGTTTTTT.

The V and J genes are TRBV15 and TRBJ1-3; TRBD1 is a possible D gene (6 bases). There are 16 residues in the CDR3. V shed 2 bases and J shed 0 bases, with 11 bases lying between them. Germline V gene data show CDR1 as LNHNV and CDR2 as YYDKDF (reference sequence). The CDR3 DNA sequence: TGTGCCACCAGCAGAACAGGGATCAGCTCTGGAAACACCATATATTTT. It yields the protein CATSRTGISSGNTIYF.

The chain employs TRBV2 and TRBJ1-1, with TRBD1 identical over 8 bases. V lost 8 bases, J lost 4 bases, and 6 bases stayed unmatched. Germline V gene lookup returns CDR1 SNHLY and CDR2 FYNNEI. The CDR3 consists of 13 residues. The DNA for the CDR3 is TGTGCCAGCTGTGGACAGGGCGGCACTGAAGCTTTCTTT. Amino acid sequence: CASCGQGGTEAFF.

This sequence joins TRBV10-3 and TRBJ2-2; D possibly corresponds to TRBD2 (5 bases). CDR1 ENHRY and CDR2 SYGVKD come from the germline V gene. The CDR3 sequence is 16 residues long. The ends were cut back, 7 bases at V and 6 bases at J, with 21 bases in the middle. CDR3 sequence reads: CAIKDGSEDGAGELFF. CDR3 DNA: TGTGCCATCAAGGACGGATCCGAAGACGGGGCCGGGGAGCTGTTTTTT.

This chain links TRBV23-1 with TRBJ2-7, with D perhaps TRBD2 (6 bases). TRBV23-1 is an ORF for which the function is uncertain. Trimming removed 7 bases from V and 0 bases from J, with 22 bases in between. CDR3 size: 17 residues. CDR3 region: CASTPPGGKENSYEQYF. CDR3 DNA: TGCGCCAGCACCCCGCCCGGAGGGAAGGAGAACTCCTACGAGCAGTACTTC.

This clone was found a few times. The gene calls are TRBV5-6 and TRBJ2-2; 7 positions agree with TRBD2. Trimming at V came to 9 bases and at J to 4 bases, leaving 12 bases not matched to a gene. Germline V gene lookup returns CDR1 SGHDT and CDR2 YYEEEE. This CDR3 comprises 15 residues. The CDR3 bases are TGTGCCACCAGTCGAGCGGGGACCCGCACCGGGGAGCTGTTTTTT. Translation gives CATSRAGTRTGELFF.